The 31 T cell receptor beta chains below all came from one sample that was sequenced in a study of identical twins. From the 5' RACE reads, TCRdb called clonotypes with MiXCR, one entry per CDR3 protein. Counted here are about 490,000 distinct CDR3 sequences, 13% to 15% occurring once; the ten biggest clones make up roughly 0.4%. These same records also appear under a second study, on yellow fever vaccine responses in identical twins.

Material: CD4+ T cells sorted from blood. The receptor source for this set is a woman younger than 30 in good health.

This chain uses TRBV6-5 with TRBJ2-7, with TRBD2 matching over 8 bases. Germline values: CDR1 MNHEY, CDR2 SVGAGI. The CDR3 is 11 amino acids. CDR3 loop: CASSNGGGYVV. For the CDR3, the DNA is TGTGCCAGCAGTAACGGGGGGGGCTACGTAGTC.

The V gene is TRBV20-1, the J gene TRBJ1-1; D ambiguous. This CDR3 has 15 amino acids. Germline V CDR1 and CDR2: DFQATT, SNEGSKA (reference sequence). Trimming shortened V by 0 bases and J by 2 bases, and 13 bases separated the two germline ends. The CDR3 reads CSARDSRVGNTEAFF. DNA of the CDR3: TGCAGTGCTAGAGATAGTAGGGTAGGTAACACTGAAGCTTTCTTT.

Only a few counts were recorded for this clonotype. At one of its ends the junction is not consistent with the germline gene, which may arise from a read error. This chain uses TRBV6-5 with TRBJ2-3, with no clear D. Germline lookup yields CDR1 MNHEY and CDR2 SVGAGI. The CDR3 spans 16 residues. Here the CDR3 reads CASSYSGPRRRDTQYF. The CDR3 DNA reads TGTGCCAGCAGCTACTCAGGTCCCAGACGTCGGGATACGCAGTATTTT.

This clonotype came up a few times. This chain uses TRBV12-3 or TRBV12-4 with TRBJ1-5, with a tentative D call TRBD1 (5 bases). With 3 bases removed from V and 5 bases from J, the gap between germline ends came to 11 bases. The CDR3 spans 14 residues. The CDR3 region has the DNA TGTGCCAGCAGTTTCATGGGGGGGGATCAGCCCCAGCATTTT. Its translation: CASSFMGGDQPQHF.

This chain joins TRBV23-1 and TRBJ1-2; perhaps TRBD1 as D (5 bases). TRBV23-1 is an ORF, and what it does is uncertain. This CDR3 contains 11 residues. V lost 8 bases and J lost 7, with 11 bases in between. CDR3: CASPRGSGYTF. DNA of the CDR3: TGCGCCAGCCCCCGGGGGAGTGGCTACACCTTC.

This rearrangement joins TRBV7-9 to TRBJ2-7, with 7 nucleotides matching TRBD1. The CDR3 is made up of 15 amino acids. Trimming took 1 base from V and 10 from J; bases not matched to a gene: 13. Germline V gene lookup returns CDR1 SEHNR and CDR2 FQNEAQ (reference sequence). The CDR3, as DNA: TGTGCCAGCAGCTTAGGGGGGACAGAACAATACCCACAGTACTTC. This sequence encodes CASSLGGTEQYPQYF.

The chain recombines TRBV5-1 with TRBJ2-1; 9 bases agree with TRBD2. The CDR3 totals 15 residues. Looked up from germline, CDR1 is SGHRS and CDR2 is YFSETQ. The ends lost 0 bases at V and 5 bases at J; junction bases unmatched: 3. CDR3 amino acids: CASSLELAGNNEQFF. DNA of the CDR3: TGCGCCAGCAGCTTGGAGCTAGCGGGAAACAATGAGCAGTTCTTC.

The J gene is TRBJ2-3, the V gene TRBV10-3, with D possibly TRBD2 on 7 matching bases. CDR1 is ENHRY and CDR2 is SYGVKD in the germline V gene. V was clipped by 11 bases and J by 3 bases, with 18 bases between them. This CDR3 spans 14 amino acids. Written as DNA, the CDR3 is TGTGCCCTCCGAGGGGGGGGCCCGACAGATACGCAGTATTTT. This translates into CALRGGGPTDTQYF.

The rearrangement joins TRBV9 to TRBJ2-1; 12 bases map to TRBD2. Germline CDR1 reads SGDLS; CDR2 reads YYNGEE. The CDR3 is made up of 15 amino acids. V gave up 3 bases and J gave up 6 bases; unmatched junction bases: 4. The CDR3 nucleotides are TGTGCCAGCAGCGCCCGACTAGCGGGGGCCAATGAGCAGTTCTTC. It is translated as CASSARLAGANEQFF.

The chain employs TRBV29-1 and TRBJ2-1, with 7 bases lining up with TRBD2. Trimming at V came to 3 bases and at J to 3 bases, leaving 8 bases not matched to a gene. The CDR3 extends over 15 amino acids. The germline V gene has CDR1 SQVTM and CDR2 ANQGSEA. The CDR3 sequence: CSVEGSAGFYNEQFF. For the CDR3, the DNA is TGCAGCGTTGAGGGGTCAGCGGGATTCTACAATGAGCAGTTCTTC.

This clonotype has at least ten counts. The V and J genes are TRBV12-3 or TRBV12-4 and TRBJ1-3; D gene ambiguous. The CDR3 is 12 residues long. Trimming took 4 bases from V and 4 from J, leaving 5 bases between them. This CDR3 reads CASSSPGNTIYF. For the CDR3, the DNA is TGTGCCAGCAGTTCCCCCGGAAACACCATATATTTT.

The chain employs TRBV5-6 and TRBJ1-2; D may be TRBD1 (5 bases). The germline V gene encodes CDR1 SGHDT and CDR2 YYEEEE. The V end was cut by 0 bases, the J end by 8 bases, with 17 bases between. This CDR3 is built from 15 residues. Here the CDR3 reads CASSLGHGGKGGYTF. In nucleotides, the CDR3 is TGTGCCAGCAGCTTGGGCCACGGGGGGAAAGGCGGCTACACCTTC. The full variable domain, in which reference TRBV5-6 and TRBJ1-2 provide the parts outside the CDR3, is DAGVTQSPTHLIKTRGQQVTLRCSPKSGHDTVSWYQQALGQGPQFIFQYYEEEERQRGNFPDRFSGHQFPNYSSELNVNALLLGDSALYLCASSLGHGGKGGYTFGSGTRLTVV.

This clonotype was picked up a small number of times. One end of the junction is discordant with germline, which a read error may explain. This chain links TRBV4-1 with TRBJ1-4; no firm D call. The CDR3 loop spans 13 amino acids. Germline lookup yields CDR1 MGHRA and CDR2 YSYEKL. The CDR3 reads CTSSQDGLTGWFF. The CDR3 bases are TGCACCAGCAGCCAAGACGGTCTAACTGGTTGGTTTTTT.

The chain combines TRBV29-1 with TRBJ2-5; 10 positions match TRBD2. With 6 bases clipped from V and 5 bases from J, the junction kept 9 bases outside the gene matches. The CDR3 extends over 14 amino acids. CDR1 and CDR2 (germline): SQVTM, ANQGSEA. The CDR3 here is CSVQIAGGGETQYF. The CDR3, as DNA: TGCAGCGTACAAATAGCGGGAGGAGGGGAGACCCAGTACTTC.

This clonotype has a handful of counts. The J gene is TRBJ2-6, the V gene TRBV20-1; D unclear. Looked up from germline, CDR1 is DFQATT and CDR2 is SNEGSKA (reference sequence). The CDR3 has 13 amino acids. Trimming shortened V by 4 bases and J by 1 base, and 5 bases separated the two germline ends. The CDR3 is CSATISGANVLTF. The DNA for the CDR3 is TGCAGTGCTACTATATCTGGGGCCAACGTCCTGACTTTC.

The DNA for the CDR3 is TGTGCCAGCAGCCAAGAACCTAGCGGGAGGACAGATACGCAGTATTTT. Encoded protein: CASSQEPSGRTDTQYF. The chain uses TRBV3-1 and TRBJ2-3, with 11 nucleotides matching TRBD2. CDR1 and CDR2 (germline): LGHDT, YNNKEL (reference sequence). V shed 0 bases, J shed 3 bases, and the junction held 2 bases outside the gene matches. This CDR3 region has 16 residues.

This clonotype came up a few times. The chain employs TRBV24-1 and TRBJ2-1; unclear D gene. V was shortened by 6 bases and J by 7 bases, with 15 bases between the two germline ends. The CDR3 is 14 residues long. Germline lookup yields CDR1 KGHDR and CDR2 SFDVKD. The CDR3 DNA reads TGTGCCACCAGTTCGGCGACACCTCCTAATGAGCAGTTCTTC. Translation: CATSSATPPNEQFF.

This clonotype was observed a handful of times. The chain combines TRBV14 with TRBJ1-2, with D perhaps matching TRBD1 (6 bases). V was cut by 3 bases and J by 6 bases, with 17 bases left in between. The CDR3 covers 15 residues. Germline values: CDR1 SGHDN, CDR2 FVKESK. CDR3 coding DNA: TGTGCCAGCAGCCATAATCAAGCAGGGGTTAATGGCTACACCTTC. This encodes CASSHNQAGVNGYTF. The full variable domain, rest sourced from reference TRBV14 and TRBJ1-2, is EAGVTQFPSHSVIEKGQTVTLRCDPISGHDNLYWYRRVMGKEIKFLLHFVKESKQDESGMPNNRFLAERTGGTYSTLKVQPAELEDSGVYFCASSHNQAGVNGYTFGSGTRLTVV.

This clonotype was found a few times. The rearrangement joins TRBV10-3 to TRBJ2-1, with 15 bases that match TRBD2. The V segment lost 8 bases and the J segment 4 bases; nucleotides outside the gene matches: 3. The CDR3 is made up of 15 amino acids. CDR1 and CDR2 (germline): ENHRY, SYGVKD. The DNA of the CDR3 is TGTGCCATCCGGACTAGCGGGGGGGAATACAATGAGCAGTTCTTC. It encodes CAIRTSGGEYNEQFF.

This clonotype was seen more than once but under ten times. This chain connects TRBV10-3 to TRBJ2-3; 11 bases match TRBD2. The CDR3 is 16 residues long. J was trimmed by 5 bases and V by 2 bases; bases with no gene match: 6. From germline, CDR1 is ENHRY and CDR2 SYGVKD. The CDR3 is CAISEPLAGGLDTQYF. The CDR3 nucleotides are TGTGCCATCAGTGAGCCCCTAGCGGGGGGTTTAGATACGCAGTATTTT.

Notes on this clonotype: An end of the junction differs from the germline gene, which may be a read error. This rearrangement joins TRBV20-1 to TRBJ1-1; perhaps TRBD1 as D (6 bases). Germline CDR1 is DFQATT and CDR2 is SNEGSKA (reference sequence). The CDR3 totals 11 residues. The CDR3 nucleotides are TGTTGTAGGGGGGCGGGCACTGAAGCTTTCTTT. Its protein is CCRGAGTEAFF.

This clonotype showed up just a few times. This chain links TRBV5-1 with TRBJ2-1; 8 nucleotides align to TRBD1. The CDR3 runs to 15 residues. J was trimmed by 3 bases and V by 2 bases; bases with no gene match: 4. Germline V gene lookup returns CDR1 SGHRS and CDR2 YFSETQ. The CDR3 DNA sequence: TGCGCCAGCAGCTTCAGACAGGGGAGCTACAATGAGCAGTTCTTC. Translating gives CASSFRQGSYNEQFF. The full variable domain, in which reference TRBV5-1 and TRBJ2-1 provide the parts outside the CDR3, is KAGVTQTPRYLIKTRGQQVTLSCSPISGHRSVSWYQQTPGQGLQFLFEYFSETQRNKGNFPGRFSGRQFSNSRSEMNVSTLELGDSALYLCASSFRQGSYNEQFFGPGTRLTVL.

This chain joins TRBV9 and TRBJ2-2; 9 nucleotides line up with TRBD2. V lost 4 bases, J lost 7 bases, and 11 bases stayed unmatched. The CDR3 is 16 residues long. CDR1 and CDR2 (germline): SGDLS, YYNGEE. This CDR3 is CASSTGGRAYDGELFF. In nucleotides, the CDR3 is TGTGCCAGCAGCACTGGCGGGAGGGCCTACGACGGGGAGCTGTTTTTT.

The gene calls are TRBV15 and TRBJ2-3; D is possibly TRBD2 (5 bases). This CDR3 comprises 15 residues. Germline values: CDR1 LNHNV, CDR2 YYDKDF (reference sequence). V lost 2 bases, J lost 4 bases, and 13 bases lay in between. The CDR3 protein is CATSRKLAAADTQYF. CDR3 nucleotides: TGTGCCACCAGCAGAAAGTTAGCAGCGGCAGATACGCAGTATTTT.

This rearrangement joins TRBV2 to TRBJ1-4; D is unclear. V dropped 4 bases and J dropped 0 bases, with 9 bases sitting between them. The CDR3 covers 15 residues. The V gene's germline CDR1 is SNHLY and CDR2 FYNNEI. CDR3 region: CASSVPGATNEKLFF. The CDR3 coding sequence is TGTGCCAGCAGTGTGCCCGGTGCAACTAATGAAAAACTGTTTTTT.

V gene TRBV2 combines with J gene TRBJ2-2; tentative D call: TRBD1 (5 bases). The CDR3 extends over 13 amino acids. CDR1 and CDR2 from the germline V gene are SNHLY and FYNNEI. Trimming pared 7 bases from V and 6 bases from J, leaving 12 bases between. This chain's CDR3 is CASIKGVAGELFF. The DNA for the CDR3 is TGTGCCAGCATCAAAGGGGTAGCCGGGGAGCTGTTTTTT.

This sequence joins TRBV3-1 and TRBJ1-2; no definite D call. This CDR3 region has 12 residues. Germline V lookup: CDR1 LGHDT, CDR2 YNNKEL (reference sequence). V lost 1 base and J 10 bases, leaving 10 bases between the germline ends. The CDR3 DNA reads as TGTGCCAGCAGCCAAGCCAACTACTACTACACCTTC. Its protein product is CASSQANYYYTF.

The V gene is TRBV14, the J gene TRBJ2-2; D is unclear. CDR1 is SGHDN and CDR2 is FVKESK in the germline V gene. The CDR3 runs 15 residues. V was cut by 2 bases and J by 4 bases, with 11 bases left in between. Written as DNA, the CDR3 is TGTGCCAGCAGCCAACTGCCGGGTACCACCGGGGAGCTGTTTTTT. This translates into CASSQLPGTTGELFF. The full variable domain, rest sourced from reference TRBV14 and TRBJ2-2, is EAGVTQFPSHSVIEKGQTVTLRCDPISGHDNLYWYRRVMGKEIKFLLHFVKESKQDESGMPNNRFLAERTGGTYSTLKVQPAELEDSGVYFCASSQLPGTTGELFFGEGSRLTVL.

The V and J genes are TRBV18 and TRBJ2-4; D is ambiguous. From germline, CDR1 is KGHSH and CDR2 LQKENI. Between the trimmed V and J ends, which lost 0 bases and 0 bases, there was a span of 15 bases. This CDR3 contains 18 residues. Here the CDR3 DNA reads TGTGCCAGCTCACCACCCCTTGGGCAGGTCCTAGCCAAAAACATTCAGTACTTC. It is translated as CASSPPLGQVLAKNIQYF.

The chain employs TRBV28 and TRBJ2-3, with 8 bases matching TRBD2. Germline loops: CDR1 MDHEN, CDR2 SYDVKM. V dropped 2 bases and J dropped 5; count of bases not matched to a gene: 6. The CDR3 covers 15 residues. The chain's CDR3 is CASSLRGGREDTQYF. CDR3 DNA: TGTGCCAGCAGTTTACGGGGGGGCCGTGAAGATACGCAGTATTTT.

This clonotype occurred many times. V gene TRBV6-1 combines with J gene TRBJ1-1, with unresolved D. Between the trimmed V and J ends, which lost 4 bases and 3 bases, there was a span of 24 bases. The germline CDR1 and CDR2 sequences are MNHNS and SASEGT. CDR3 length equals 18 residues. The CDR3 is CASSVNLAAQREDTEAFF. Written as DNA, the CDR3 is TGTGCCAGCAGTGTAAACTTGGCGGCACAGCGGGAAGACACTGAAGCTTTCTTT.